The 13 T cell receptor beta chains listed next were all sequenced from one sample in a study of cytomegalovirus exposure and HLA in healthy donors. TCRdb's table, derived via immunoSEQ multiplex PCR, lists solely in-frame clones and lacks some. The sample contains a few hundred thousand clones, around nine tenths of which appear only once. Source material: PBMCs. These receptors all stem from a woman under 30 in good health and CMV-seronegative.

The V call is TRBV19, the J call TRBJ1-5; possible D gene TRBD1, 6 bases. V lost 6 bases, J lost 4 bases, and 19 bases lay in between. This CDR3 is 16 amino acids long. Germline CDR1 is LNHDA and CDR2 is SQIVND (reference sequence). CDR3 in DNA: TGTGCCAGTAGATCCTACAGGGAAGTTGGGAATCAGCCCCAGCATTTT. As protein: CASRSYREVGNQPQHF.

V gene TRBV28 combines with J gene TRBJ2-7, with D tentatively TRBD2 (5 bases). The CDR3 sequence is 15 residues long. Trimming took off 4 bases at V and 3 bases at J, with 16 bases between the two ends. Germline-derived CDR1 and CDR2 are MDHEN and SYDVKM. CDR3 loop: CASSSSGGLRYEQYF. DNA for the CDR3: TGTGCCAGCAGTTCCTCCGGCGGGCTTCGCTACGAGCAGTACTTC.

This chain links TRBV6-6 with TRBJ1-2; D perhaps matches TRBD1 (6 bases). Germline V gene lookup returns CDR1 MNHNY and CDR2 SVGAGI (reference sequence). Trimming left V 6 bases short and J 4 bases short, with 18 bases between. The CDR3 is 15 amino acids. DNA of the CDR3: TGTGCCAGCAGGACACCCGGGGGGCTGGGCTATGGCTACACCTTC. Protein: CASRTPGGLGYGYTF.

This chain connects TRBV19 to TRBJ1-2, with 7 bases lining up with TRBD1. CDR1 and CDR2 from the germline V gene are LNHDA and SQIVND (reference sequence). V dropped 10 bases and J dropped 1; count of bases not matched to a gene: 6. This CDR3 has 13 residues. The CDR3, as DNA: TGTGCCACGAGACAGGGCCTTAACTATGGCTACACCTTC. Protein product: CATRQGLNYGYTF.

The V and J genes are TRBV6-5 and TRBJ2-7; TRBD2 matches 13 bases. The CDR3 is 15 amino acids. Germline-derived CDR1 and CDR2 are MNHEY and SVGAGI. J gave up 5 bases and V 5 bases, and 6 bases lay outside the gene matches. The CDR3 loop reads CASSKLAGGFDEQYF. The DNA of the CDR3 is TGTGCCAGCAGTAAACTAGCGGGAGGGTTCGACGAGCAGTACTTC.

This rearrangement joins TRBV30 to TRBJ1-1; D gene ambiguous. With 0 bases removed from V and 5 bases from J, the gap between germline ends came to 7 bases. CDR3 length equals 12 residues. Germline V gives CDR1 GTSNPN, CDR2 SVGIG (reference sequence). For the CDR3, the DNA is TGTGCCTGGAGTGTACGGCGGACTGAAGCTTTCTTT. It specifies CAWSVRRTEAFF.

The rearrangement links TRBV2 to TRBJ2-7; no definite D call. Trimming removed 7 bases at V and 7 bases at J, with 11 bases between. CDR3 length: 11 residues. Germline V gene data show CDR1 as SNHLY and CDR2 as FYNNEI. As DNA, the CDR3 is TGTGCCAGCAATCTGTTCGGGGAGCAGTACTTC. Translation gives CASNLFGEQYF.

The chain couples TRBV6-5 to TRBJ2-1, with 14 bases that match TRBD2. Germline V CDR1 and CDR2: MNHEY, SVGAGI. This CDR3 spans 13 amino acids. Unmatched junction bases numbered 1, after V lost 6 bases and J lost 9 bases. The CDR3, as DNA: TGTGCCAGCAGGGGACTAGCGGGGGCTGAGCAGTTCTTC. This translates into CASRGLAGAEQFF.

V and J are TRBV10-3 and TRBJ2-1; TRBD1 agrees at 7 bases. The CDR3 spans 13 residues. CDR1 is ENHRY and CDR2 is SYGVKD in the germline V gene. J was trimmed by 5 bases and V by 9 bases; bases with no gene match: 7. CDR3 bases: TGTGCCATAAGGGGGACAGCCAACAATGAGCAGTTCTTC. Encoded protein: CAIRGTANNEQFF.

CDR3 protein: CASSQATGMSEKLFF. In DNA form, the CDR3 reads TGCGCCAGCAGCCAAGCGACAGGGATGAGTGAAAAACTGTTTTTT. The rearrangement uses TRBV4-1 and TRBJ1-4; 7 bases agree with TRBD1. J lost 7 bases, V lost 1 base, and 6 bases had no gene match. The CDR3 is 15 amino acids. CDR1 is MGHRA and CDR2 is YSYEKL in the germline V gene.

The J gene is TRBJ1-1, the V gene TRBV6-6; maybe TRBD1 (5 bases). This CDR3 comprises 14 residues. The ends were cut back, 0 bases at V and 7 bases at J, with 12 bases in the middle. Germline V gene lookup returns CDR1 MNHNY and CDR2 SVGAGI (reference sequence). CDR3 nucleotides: TGTGCCAGCAGTTACTCGTGGGGAGGGGATGAAGCTTTCTTT. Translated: CASSYSWGGDEAFF.

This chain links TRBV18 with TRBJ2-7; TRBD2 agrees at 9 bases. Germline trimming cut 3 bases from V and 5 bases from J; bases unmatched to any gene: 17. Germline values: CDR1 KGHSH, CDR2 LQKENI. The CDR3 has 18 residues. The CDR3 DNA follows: TGTGCCAGCTCACCCCTACCGGCGGGAGGGCCGGGGGGCCACGAGCAGTACTTC. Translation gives CASSPLPAGGPGGHEQYF.

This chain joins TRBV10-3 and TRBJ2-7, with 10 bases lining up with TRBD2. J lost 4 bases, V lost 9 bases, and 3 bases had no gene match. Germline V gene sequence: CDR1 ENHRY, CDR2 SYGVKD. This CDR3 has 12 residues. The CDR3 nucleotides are TGTGCCATTAGGACTAGCGGATACGAGCAGTACTTC. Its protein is CAIRTSGYEQYF.